The rows below give T cell receptor beta chains drawn from one sample of a study of T cells in Graves' hyperthyroidism and ophthalmopathy. TCRdb processed the multiplex PCR reads anew with MiXCR; each CDR3 protein has one entry. The sample lists more than 300,000 distinct CDR3 sequences, roughly 14% seen once, with roughly 21% in the top ten. Sequencing was performed on blood. The receptors stem from a woman in her 30s with Graves' ophthalmopathy. Both conserved end residues are part of each CDR3. The D gene is left open where the match is weak. Size tells how often a clone was seen (once, few, many) or the class of an expanded clone, and some rows leave it out.

D gene	V gene	clone size	J gene	CDR3 DNA	CDR3 protein
-	TRBV6-1	many	TRBJ2-3	TGTGCCAGCGGGCTGAATACGCAGTATTTT	CASGLNTQYF
TRBD1	TRBV7-9	many	TRBJ2-7	TGTGCCAGCAGCCAAGGACAGGGGGCATCCTACGAGCAGTACTTC	CASSQGQGASYEQYF
-	TRBV4-2	few	TRBJ2-5	TGTGCCAGCAGCCCGTATGGGGGGCTGGAGACCCAGTACTTC	CASSPYGGLETQYF
TRBD1	TRBV20-1	many	TRBJ2-3	TGCAGTGCAGCAAGGACAGGCCTTGCCCCAGATACGCAGTATTTT	CSAARTGLAPDTQYF
-	TRBV15	many	TRBJ2-5	TGTGCCACCAGCATCACAGCTGGGGAGACCCAGTACTTC	CATSITAGETQYF
-	TRBV27	-	TRBJ2-7	TGTGCCAGCAGTTTAGGGGGTCAGGAGGGGAACTCCTACGAGCAGTACTTC	CASSLGGQEGNSYEQYF
TRBD1	TRBV7-8	many	TRBJ2-7	TGTGCCAGCAGCAGTAAGGACAGGGGATTCCCCTACGAGCAGTACTTC	CASSSKDRGFPYEQYF
-	TRBV7-9	few	TRBJ1-6	TGTGCCAGCAGCTTTAAGACAGGAAGGGGCTCCTATAATTCACCCCTCCACTTT	CASSFKTGRGSYNSPLHF
TRBD2	TRBV29-1	many	TRBJ2-1	TGCAGCGTTGAAGCCAAAGACGCGGGGGGCTGGTACAATGAGCAGTTCTTC	CSVEAKDAGGWYNEQFF
TRBD2	TRBV5-1	many	TRBJ2-5	TGCGCCAGCAGCTTGGAGGTGGCTAGCGGAGAGACCCAGTACTTC	CASSLEVASGETQYF
TRBD1	TRBV11-1	many	TRBJ1-1	TGTGCCAGCAGCTCAGCGACAGGGGGTGGTACTGAAGCTTTCTTT	CASSSATGGGTEAFF
TRBD1	TRBV28	many	TRBJ2-7	TGTGCCAGCAGTTTGTTCGGGACAGGGGTCTACGAGCAGTACTTC	CASSLFGTGVYEQYF
-	TRBV19	few	TRBJ1-6	TGTGCCAGTAGTATCGGGCAAAACGGATCACCCCTCCACTTT	CASSIGQNGSPLHF
-	TRBV30	-	TRBJ2-2	TGTGCCTGGGCTGGGACCTCTACCGGGGAGCTGTTTTTT	CAWAGTSTGELFF
-	TRBV19	many	TRBJ2-2	TGTGCCAGTAGAAGCAAAAGGACCAAAGTGGAGCAGAACACCGGGGAGCTGTTTTTT	CASRSKRTKVEQNTGELFF
TRBD1	TRBV2	many	TRBJ1-1	TGTGCCAGCAGCGCAACAGGGGGCCAAGCTTTCTTT	CASSATGGQAFF
-	TRBV10-3	-	TRBJ1-1	TGTGCCATCAGTGTAGACAAGTACACTGAAGCTTTCTTT	CAISVDKYTEAFF
-	TRBV4-1	-	TRBJ2-1	TGCGCCAGCAGCCAAGGACGATCGGGAAAATACGGTGAGACCCAGTTCTTC	CASSQGRSGKYGETQFF
-	TRBV6-1	many	TRBJ2-7	TGTGCCAGCAGGGGGACGGGGAGCTCCTACGAGCAGTACTTC	CASRGTGSSYEQYF
TRBD2	TRBV13	many	TRBJ2-5	TGTGCCAGCAGCTTAATACTAGCGGGGGAAGAGACCCAGTACTTC	CASSLILAGEETQYF
TRBD1	TRBV7-7	-	TRBJ2-7	TGTGCTAGCAGCCAAGGGGACAGCAGTTGGGACGAGCAGTACTTC	CASSQGDSSWDEQYF
-	TRBV5-1	many	TRBJ1-1	TGCGCCAGCAGCTCTTGGGGCATGGACAACAATGAAGCTTTCTTT	CASSSWGMDNNEAFF
-	TRBV28	many	TRBJ1-2	TGTGCCAGCAGTTTGCCCGAGGGACCCGACATGCCCTATGGCTACACCTTC	CASSLPEGPDMPYGYTF
TRBD1	TRBV28	many	TRBJ1-4	TGTGCCAGCAGTGCGCGCGGGACAGGGCGTGAAAAACTGTTTTTT	CASSARGTGREKLFF
-	TRBV30	many	TRBJ1-5	TGTGCCTGGAAGGAGGCAGGGGTTAGCAATCAGCCCCAGCATTTT	CAWKEAGVSNQPQHF
-	TRBV5-4	-	TRBJ2-6	TGTGCCAGCAGCCCCGATTCTGGGGCCAACGTCCTGACTTTC	CASSPDSGANVLTF
-	TRBV30	many	TRBJ1-2	TGTGCCTGGAGGCAGGGACATAAAGCGACTGCTAACTATGGCTACACCTTC	CAWRQGHKATANYGYTF
-	TRBV20-1	few	TRBJ1-3	TGCAGTGCCCCGGACTTTACCTCTGGAAACACCATATATTTT	CSAPDFTSGNTIYF
-	TRBV18	many	TRBJ2-1	TGTGCCAGCTCACCACTTCAGGCGAGCTCCTACAATGAGCAGTTCTTC	CASSPLQASSYNEQFF
-	TRBV2	many	TRBJ2-1	TGTGCCAGCAGTACACCTATTTACAATGAGCAGTTCTTC	CASSTPIYNEQFF
-	TRBV19	few	TRBJ1-2	TGTGCCAGTAGTATAGACTCACAGAACTATGGCTACACCTTC	CASSIDSQNYGYTF
-	TRBV10-1	few	TRBJ2-5	TGCGCCAGCAAAAGATCAATGGGGGAAGAGACCCAGTACTTC	CASKRSMGEETQYF
-	TRBV10-3	many	TRBJ1-6	TGTGCCATCAGTTCCGGTCTAAACCAGGGCCGTAATTCACCCCTCCACTTT	CAISSGLNQGRNSPLHF
-	TRBV2	many	TRBJ1-1	TGTGCCAGCTTCCAGGGGAACACTGAAGCTTTCTTT	CASFQGNTEAFF
-	TRBV5-1	many	TRBJ2-7	TGCGCCAGCAGCTTGTCACAGAGCTCCTACGAGCAGTACTTC	CASSLSQSSYEQYF
-	TRBV4-2	-	TRBJ1-1	TGTGCCAGCAGCCAAGGAACAGTCAGCACTGAAGCTTTCTTT	CASSQGTVSTEAFF
TRBD1	TRBV9	many	TRBJ2-7	TGTGCCAGCAGCGTAGGCCACAGGGGAGTTCGGGAGCAGTACTTC	CASSVGHRGVREQYF
-	TRBV2	many	TRBJ1-6	TGTGCCAGGAGAGGGGTCCTGAATTCACCCCTCCACTTT	CARRGVLNSPLHF
-	TRBV2	many	TRBJ1-5	TGTGCCAGCAGCCGTACTACGACACGGAGCAATCAGCCCCAGCATTTT	CASSRTTTRSNQPQHF
-	TRBV3-1	many	TRBJ1-6	TGTGCCAGCAGCCCCGGTTCGGGGAAGAATTCACCCCTCCACTTT	CASSPGSGKNSPLHF
TRBD1	TRBV14	-	TRBJ2-2	TGTGCCAGCAGGAGGACAGGCACCACCGGGGAGCTGTTTTTT	CASRRTGTTGELFF
-	TRBV3-1	many	TRBJ2-7	TGTGCCAGCAGCCAAGAAGGAGCGCCCTACGAGCAGTACTTC	CASSQEGAPYEQYF
TRBD1	TRBV3-1	many	TRBJ2-7	TGTGCCAGCAGCCAAAACTTCCGGGACAGGGACGAGCAGTACTTC	CASSQNFRDRDEQYF
-	TRBV6-4	-	TRBJ2-2	TGTGCCAGCAGTTCCCGGGTGAGCGGGGAGCTGTTTTTT	CASSSRVSGELFF
TRBD1	TRBV28	-	TRBJ2-7	TGTGCCGGCAGTCGCGACAGGGGAGGCTACGAGCAGTACTTC	CAGSRDRGGYEQYF
TRBD2	TRBV5-1	many	TRBJ2-1	TGCGCCAGCAGCGACCGGACTAGCTCCTACAATGAGCAGTTCTTC	CASSDRTSSYNEQFF
-	TRBV12-3/TRBV12-4	many	TRBJ1-3	TGTGCCAGCAGTCATACAGGGAATCGAAACACCATATATTTT	CASSHTGNRNTIYF
TRBD2	TRBV28	-	TRBJ2-1	TGTGCCAGCACCCCACTAGCGGTTTACAATGAGCAGTTCTTC	CASTPLAVYNEQFF
TRBD1	TRBV11-3	many	TRBJ2-7	TGTGCCAGCAGCTTCGACCGAGACCGGGACAGGGGATCCTACGAGCAGTACTTC	CASSFDRDRDRGSYEQYF
TRBD1	TRBV11-1	many	TRBJ2-7	TGTGCCAGCAGCTTTCACCGGGACAGGGGGACCTACGAGCAGTACTTC	CASSFHRDRGTYEQYF
TRBD1	TRBV6-2/TRBV6-3	-	TRBJ2-7	TGTGCCAGCAGTTACCCTCGGGAACCGGGACAGGGGCACTCCTACGAGCAGTACTTC	CASSYPREPGQGHSYEQYF
TRBD2	TRBV6-1	-	TRBJ2-1	TGTGCCAGCAGTGCCTTCGCGGGGGGTTACAATGAGCAGTTCTTC	CASSAFAGGYNEQFF